This T cell receptor beta chain is from a study of T cell responses to AZD1222 COVID-19 vaccine. The study's findings and limits: Possibly, clonal diversity was underestimated; donors were largely white British and included more females. Spike-wide vaccine-associated CD4 TCRs dominated at 160-218 and 743-854. After two AZD1222 doses, spike-specific TCR breadth and depth rose versus day 0. In all cases, repertoires were sampled only after the peak T cell response.

Some clones are missing from TCRdb's copy, which holds only in-frame ones; the method was immunoSEQ multiplex PCR. Among just over 150,000 clones listed, around 85% were seen once. On this clone: The antigen is not known.

The receptor was derived from an adult who had recovered from COVID-19. The sample in question was peripheral blood, obtained after recovery from COVID-19.

CDR3 sequence reads: CASRDSGTGNEKLFF. The CDR3 region has the DNA TGTGCCAGCAGGGACTCCGGGACAGGGAATGAAAAACTGTTTTTT. The chain is built from TRBV13 and TRBJ1-4; 9 bases fit TRBD1. Trimming cost V 6 bases and J 5 bases; bases outside gene matches: 7. This CDR3 comprises 15 residues. Germline V gives CDR1 PRHDT, CDR2 FYEKMQ (reference sequence).